This TCR beta chain stems from a study of control samples from healthy donors and cancer patients. Using immunoSEQ multiplex PCR, the repertoire was profiled, and TCRdb retains in-frame clones only, with some absent. This table holds tens of thousands of clones, roughly 92% found once. Per the germline V gene, CDR1 is SGHRS and CDR2 is YFSETQ. The CDR3 runs to 15 residues. Between the trimmed V and J ends, which lost 0 bases and 8 bases, there was a span of 17 bases. The chain links TRBV5-1 to TRBJ1-2, with no clear D. The source is a man aged 25-40 years in good health. The specimen was blood. Here the CDR3 DNA reads TGCGCCAGCAGCTTGGAACTCGGGGTACGGTACGGCTACACCTTC. The encoded protein is CASSLELGVRYGYTF.